This TCR beta chain was identified during a study of OX40 agonist ivuxolimab in advanced cancers. Only in-frame clones appear in the TCRdb table, and some are missing; sequencing was by immunoSEQ multiplex PCR. Of about 100,000 clones listed, 90% are singletons. The receptor comes from an adult with an advanced solid tumor such as melanoma, head and neck, liver or kidney cancer. The specimen comprised CD4+ or CD8+ T cells sorted from blood, sampled in a trial of the OX40 agonist ivuxolimab.

The DNA for the CDR3 is TGTGCCTGGAGTGGAGGGCCCCTCTCCACAGATACGCAGTATTTT. Translated, it gives CAWSGGPLSTDTQYF. The chain joins TRBV30 to TRBJ2-3; D possibly corresponds to TRBD2 (5 bases). Trimming cost V 1 base and J 2 bases, with 13 bases left between them. CDR1 and CDR2 from the germline V gene are GTSNPN and SVGIG (reference sequence). The CDR3 loop spans 15 amino acids.